These 16 T cell receptor beta chains share one sample of origin, sequenced in a study of graft-versus-host responses after intestinal transplantation. The method was immunoSEQ multiplex PCR; TCRdb's version includes in-frame clones alone and lacks a portion of them. The profile shows about 89,000 clones, 90% to 95% of them singletons. Antigen specificity for these receptors is unknown. The sequencing here drew on unstimulated CD8+ T cells sorted from spleen or lymph node cells, taken before intestinal transplant. The receptors stem from a human donor who received an intestinal transplant.

The chain uses TRBV29-1 and TRBJ1-2; D possibly corresponds to TRBD1 (6 bases). The germline V gene encodes CDR1 SQVTM and CDR2 ANQGSEA. Trimming pared 5 bases from V and 5 bases from J, leaving 15 bases between. This CDR3 contains 13 residues. CDR3 in DNA: TGCAGCGTTTTGAGCAGGGGACATTATGGCTACACCTTC. Translation: CSVLSRGHYGYTF.

V is TRBV19 and J is TRBJ1-2, with a possible D match to TRBD1 (6 bases). This CDR3 has 15 residues. Per germline, CDR1 LNHDA and CDR2 SQIVND (reference sequence). V lost 5 bases, J lost 3 bases, and 16 bases lay in between. The CDR3 nucleotides are TGTGCCAGTAGTGTTTTTGGGGGCCCCTACTATGGCTACACCTTC. Its protein product is CASSVFGGPYYGYTF.

The V and J genes are TRBV30 and TRBJ1-5; possibly TRBD1 for D (5 bases). CDR1 is GTSNPN, CDR2 SVGIG, per germline (reference sequence). CDR3 length equals 14 residues. V was cut by 5 bases and J by 3 bases, with 14 bases left in between. The CDR3 DNA follows: TGTGCCTGGGAAGGCCAGGGATTCAATCAGCCCCAGCATTTT. It translates to CAWEGQGFNQPQHF.

The J gene is TRBJ2-7, the V gene TRBV13; D remains unclear. Germline lookup yields CDR1 PRHDT and CDR2 FYEKMQ (reference sequence). The CDR3 consists of 12 residues. The V and J ends lost 0 bases and 4 bases respectively, with 4 bases between them. This CDR3 is CASSLGSYEQYF. DNA for the CDR3: TGTGCCAGCAGCTTAGGGTCTTACGAGCAGTACTTC.

Here the CDR3 reads CASSDRGLGEQYF. The CDR3 DNA sequence: TGTGCCAGCAGCGACAGGGGGTTAGGCGAGCAGTACTTC. V is TRBV11-2 and J is TRBJ2-7; 9 positions agree with TRBD1. Germline V gives CDR1 SGHAT, CDR2 FQNNGV. The V and J ends lost 5 bases and 6 bases, in that order; junction bases with no gene match: 5. This CDR3 is built from 13 residues.

The chain links TRBV6-6 to TRBJ1-5; D is perhaps TRBD1 (6 bases). This CDR3 spans 14 amino acids. Germline V CDR1 and CDR2: MNHNY, SVGAGI (reference sequence). The germline V and J ends were trimmed by 2 bases and 6 bases, with 11 bases remaining between them. The CDR3 region is CASSYVGGPQPQHF. CDR3 in DNA: TGTGCCAGCAGTTACGTCGGGGGGCCTCAGCCCCAGCATTTT.

The rearrangement uses TRBV4-3 and TRBJ2-3, with 11 bases matching TRBD2. The CDR3 spans 17 residues. The V gene's germline CDR1 is LGHNA and CDR2 YSLEER. V trimming: 3 bases; J trimming: 4 bases; junction bases outside the gene matches: 9. The CDR3 nucleotides are TGCGCCAGCAGCCATGGTGGTAGCGGGGGGGAGGCAGATACGCAGTATTTT. Translated: CASSHGGSGGEADTQYF.

The gene calls are TRBV6-5 and TRBJ2-7, with D possibly matching TRBD1 (6 bases). V shed 9 bases and J shed 3 bases, with 15 bases lying between them. The germline V gene encodes CDR1 MNHEY and CDR2 SVGAGI. The CDR3 is 13 residues long. This CDR3 is CASTGTDSYEQYF. In nucleotides, the CDR3 is TGTGCCAGTACCGGGACGGACAGCTACGAGCAGTACTTC.

The chain uses TRBV5-8 and TRBJ2-6, with no clear D. The V gene lost 5 bases and the J gene lost 0 bases, with 12 bases spanning the gap. Germline V gene sequence: CDR1 SGHTS, CDR2 YDEGEE. The CDR3 runs to 16 residues. Here the CDR3 reads CASRPRPASGANVLTF. The CDR3 DNA sequence: TGTGCCAGCAGACCTAGACCGGCCTCTGGGGCCAACGTCCTGACTTTC. The full variable domain, in which reference TRBV5-8 and TRBJ2-6 provide the parts outside the CDR3, is EAGVTQSPTHLIKTRGQQATLRCSPISGHTSVYWYQQALGLGLQFLLWYDEGEERNRGNFPPRFSGRQFPNYSSELNVNALELEDSALYLCASRPRPASGANVLTFGAGSRLTVL.

The chain couples TRBV27 to TRBJ2-1; maybe TRBD2 (6 bases). Deletions cut 3 bases from V and 16 bases from J, with 22 bases between. CDR3 size: 14 residues. From germline, CDR1 is MNHEY and CDR2 SMNVEV (reference sequence). CDR3 amino acids: CASSFRGGDPGFFF. The CDR3 nucleotides read TGTGCCAGCAGTTTTAGAGGCGGGGATCCCGGCTTCTTCTTC.

The CDR3 spells CASSESGFRTEAFF. In DNA, the CDR3 is TGTGCCAGCAGTGAATCAGGGTTTAGGACTGAAGCTTTCTTT. This chain connects TRBV25-1 to TRBJ1-1; tentatively, D is TRBD1 (5 bases). Trimming left V 1 base short and J 5 bases short, with 11 bases between. The CDR3 is 14 amino acids. Germline loops: CDR1 MGHDK, CDR2 SYGVNS.

J is TRBJ2-5 and V is TRBV9, with a weak D call TRBD2 (6 bases). CDR1 is SGDLS, CDR2 YYNGEE, per germline. This CDR3 is 13 amino acids long. V was shortened by 0 bases and J by 4 bases, with 7 bases between the two germline ends. CDR3 sequence: CASSVDGGETQYF. For the CDR3, the DNA is TGTGCCAGCAGCGTAGACGGGGGAGAGACCCAGTACTTC.

The chain recombines TRBV4-3 with TRBJ1-2, with 8 bases matching TRBD1. The CDR3 is 15 amino acids. The trim removed 0 bases at V and 4 bases at J, leaving 4 bases unmatched. Germline CDR1 LGHNA, CDR2 YSLEER. As DNA, the CDR3 is TGCGCCAGCAGCCAAGAAGGAACAGGGGGCTATGGCTACACCTTC. This gives the protein CASSQEGTGGYGYTF.

The chain carries TRBV18 and TRBJ2-7, with 7 bases matching TRBD1. Per germline, CDR1 KGHSH and CDR2 LQKENI. V lost 6 bases, J lost 3 bases, and 5 bases stayed unmatched. The CDR3 is 13 residues long. CDR3 nucleotide sequence: TGTGCCAGCTCCAATTCAGGGGGCTACGAGCAGTACTTC. It translates to CASSNSGGYEQYF. Filled out from reference TRBV18 and TRBJ2-7, the complete variable domain reads NAGVMQNPRHLVRRRGQEARLRCSPMKGHSHVYWYRQLPEEGLKFMVYLQKENIIDESGMPKERFSAEFPKEGPSILRIQQVVRGDSAAYFCASSNSGGYEQYFGPGTRLTVT.

The chain couples TRBV6-5 to TRBJ1-6; TRBD1 agrees at 10 bases. Germline loops: CDR1 MNHEY, CDR2 SVGAGI. The CDR3 is made up of 15 amino acids. After removal of 4 bases from V and 8 bases from J, the junction contained 5 bases not matched to a gene. The CDR3 bases are TGTGCCAGCAGTTTCCTGGACAGGGGGGATTCACCCCTCCACTTT. Protein: CASSFLDRGDSPLHF.

The rearrangement joins TRBV9 to TRBJ1-1; possibly TRBD1 for D (5 bases). CDR1 is SGDLS, CDR2 YYNGEE, per germline. The germline V and J ends were trimmed by 4 bases and 8 bases, with 15 bases remaining between them. The CDR3 sequence is 13 residues long. The chain's CDR3 is CASSPGTVFEAFF. CDR3 in DNA: TGTGCCAGCAGCCCGGGGACTGTCTTCGAAGCTTTCTTT. Filled out from reference TRBV9 and TRBJ1-1, the complete variable domain reads DSGVTQTPKHLITATGQRVTLRCSPRSGDLSVYWYQQSLDQGLQFLIQYYNGEERAKGNILERFSAQQFPDLHSELNLSSLELGDSALYFCASSPGTVFEAFFGQGTRLTVV.